This TCR beta chain was recovered during a study of blood T cell repertoires in COVID-19. Assay: immunoSEQ multiplex PCR; the TCRdb copy retains only in-frame clones and omits some. In the table there are around 57,000 clones, just under 90% of which are singletons. Per germline, CDR1 LNHDA and CDR2 SQIVND (reference sequence). V lost 1 base to trimming and J lost 1 base, with 5 bases between them. The CDR3 consists of 14 residues. The sequencing sample was made of peripheral blood. The origin of this receptor is a human donor with active COVID-19. The donor label of this sample is uncertain. This chain links TRBV19 with TRBJ1-5; D is ambiguous. The CDR3 region has the DNA TGTGCCAGTAGTATAGGGAGGAGCAATCAGCCCCAGCATTTT. Residues: CASSIGRSNQPQHF.